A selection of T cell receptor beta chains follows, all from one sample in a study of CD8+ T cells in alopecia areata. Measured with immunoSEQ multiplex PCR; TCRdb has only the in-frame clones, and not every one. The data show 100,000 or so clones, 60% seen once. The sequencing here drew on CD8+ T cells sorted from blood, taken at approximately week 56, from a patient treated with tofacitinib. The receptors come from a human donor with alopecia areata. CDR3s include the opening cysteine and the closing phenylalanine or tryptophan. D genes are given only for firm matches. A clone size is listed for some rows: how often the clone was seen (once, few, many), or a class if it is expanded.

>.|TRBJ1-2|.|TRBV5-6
TGTGCCAGCAGCTTGGGCAGGGTGGATGGCTACACCTTC
CASSLGRVDGYTF
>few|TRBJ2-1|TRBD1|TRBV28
TGTGCCAGCGATAACATCCCCGTCAGGGGGCTTATAAATGAGCAGTTCTTC
CASDNIPVRGLINEQFF
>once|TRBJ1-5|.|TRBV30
TGTGCCTGGAGTTTCCCAGGGAATCAGCCCCAGCATTTT
CAWSFPGNQPQHF
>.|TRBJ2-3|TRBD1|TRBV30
TGTGCCTGGAGGCCACAGGGGGTCGGGGATACGCAGTATTTT
CAWRPQGVGDTQYF
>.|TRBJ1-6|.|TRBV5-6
TGTGCCAGCAGCCCCGTAGGTTCACCCCTCCACTTT
CASSPVGSPLHF
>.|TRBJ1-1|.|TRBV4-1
TGCGCCAGCAGCCAAGTCCTGGTCTGGGAGAACACTGAAGCTTTCTTT
CASSQVLVWENTEAFF
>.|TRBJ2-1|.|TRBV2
TGTGCCACACGGAGGTTAAATGAGCAGTTCTTC
CATRRLNEQFF
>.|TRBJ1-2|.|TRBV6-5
TGTGCCAGCAGTTACTCGAACAGTTATGGCTACACCTTC
CASSYSNSYGYTF
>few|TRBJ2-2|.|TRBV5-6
TGTGCCAGCAGCTACGGGACCGGGGAGCTGTTTTTT
CASSYGTGELFF
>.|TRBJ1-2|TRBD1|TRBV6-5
TGTGCCAGCACGACAGGGTATGGCTACACCTTC
CASTTGYGYTF